This TCR beta chain is drawn from a study of Ad26.COV2.S vaccination and SARS-CoV-2 variants. Regarding this clone: As yet, its antigen is unknown.

Germline-derived CDR1 and CDR2 are MNHEY and SMNVEV (reference sequence). Trimming cost V 2 bases and J 4 bases; bases outside gene matches: 0. This CDR3 region has 14 residues. Regarding the study as a whole: The study found similar non-spike TCR breadth in vaccine and placebo recipients.

Data came from immunoSEQ multiplex PCR; TCRdb stores just in-frame clones and leaves some out. The profile covers 180,000 or so clones, with around 88% appearing a single time and around 6.3% taken by the ten largest. The sequence was collected from a human donor who had recovered from COVID-19. The material sequenced was peripheral blood, taken after recovery from COVID-19. The V call is TRBV27, the J call TRBJ1-5, with 9 bases matching TRBD1. The chain's CDR3 is CASSLGTGNQPQHF. As DNA, the CDR3 is TGTGCCAGCAGTTTAGGGACAGGGAATCAGCCCCAGCATTTT.